Listed here is a single TCR beta chain. This sample stems from a study of chemoradiotherapy in HPV16-positive cancers. Sequenced by immunoSEQ multiplex PCR; TCRdb stores in-frame clones only, minus some. This table has 13,000 or so clones, approximately 88% appearing once. This CDR3 contains 17 residues. V was shortened by 2 bases and J by 3 bases, with 17 bases between the two germline ends. Germline V gene lookup returns CDR1 MDHEN and CDR2 SYDVKM. The TCR originated in a human donor with HPV-associated anogenital cancer. This chain links TRBV28 with TRBJ2-1; D perhaps matches TRBD2 (6 bases). This material consisted of blood, taken from a patient who underwent chemoradiotherapy. The CDR3 sequence is CASSLGGGLILYNEQFF. The CDR3 DNA reads TGTGCCAGCAGTTTAGGGGGAGGACTTATTCTCTACAATGAGCAGTTCTTC. The full variable domain, its missing parts supplied by reference TRBV28 and TRBJ2-1, is DVKVTQSSRYLVKRTGEKVFLECVQDMDHENMFWYRQDPGLGLRLIYFSYDVKMKEKGDIPEGYSVSREKKERFSLILESASTNQTSMYLCASSLGGGLILYNEQFFGPGTRLTVL.